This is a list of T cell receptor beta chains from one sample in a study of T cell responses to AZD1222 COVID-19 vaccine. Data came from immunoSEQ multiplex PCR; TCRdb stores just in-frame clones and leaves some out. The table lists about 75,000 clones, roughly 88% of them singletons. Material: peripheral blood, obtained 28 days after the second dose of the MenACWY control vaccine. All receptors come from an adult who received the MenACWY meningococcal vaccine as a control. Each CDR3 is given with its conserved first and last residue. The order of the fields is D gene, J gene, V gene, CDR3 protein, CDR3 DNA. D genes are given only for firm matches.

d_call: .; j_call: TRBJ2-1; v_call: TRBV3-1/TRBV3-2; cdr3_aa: CASSRNRDEQFF; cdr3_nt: TGTGCCAGCAGCCGTAACCGCGATGAGCAGTTCTTC
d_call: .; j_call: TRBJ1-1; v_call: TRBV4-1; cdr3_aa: CASSPGAENTEAFF; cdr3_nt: TGCGCCAGCAGCCCCGGGGCCGAGAACACTGAAGCTTTCTTT
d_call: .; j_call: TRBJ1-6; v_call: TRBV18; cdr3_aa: CASSPDGSPLHF; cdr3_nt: TGTGCCAGCTCACCCGACGGTTCACCCCTCCACTTT
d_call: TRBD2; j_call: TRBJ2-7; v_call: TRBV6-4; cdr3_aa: CASSETSAPREEQYF; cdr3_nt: TGTGCCAGCAGTGAGACTAGCGCCCCACGGGAAGAGCAGTACTTC
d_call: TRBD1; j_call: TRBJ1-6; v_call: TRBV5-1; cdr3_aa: CASSLDEGTEKTSPLHF; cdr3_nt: TGCGCCAGCAGCTTGGACGAGGGGACAGAGAAGACTTCACCCCTCCACTTT
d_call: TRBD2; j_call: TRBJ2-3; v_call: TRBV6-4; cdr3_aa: CASSDRPAGGTDTQYF; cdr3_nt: TGTGCCAGCAGTGACAGGCCAGCGGGGGGAACAGATACGCAGTATTTT
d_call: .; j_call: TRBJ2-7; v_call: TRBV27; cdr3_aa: CASSLRSPRGREVSYEQYF; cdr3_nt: TGTGCCAGCAGTTTAAGGTCCCCCAGGGGGAGGGAGGTGAGCTACGAGCAGTACTTC
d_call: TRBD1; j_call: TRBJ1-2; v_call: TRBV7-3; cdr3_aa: CASSLTGAGGSYGYTF; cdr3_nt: TGTGCCAGCAGCTTAACTGGGGCAGGGGGCTCCTATGGCTACACCTTC
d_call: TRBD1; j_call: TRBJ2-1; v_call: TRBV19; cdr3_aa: CASSTDRDSYNEQFF; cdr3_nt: TGTGCCAGTAGTACGGACAGGGACTCCTACAATGAGCAGTTCTTC
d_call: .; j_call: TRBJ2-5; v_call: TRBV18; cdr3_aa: CASSDGTGQETQYF; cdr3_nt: TGTGCCAGCTCAGATGGGACCGGCCAAGAGACCCAGTACTTC
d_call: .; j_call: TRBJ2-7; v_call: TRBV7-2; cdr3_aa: CASSFDRYEQYF; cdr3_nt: TGTGCCAGCAGCTTCGATAGGTACGAGCAGTACTTC
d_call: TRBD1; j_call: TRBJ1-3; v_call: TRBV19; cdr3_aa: CASNGQGGNTIYF; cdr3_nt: TGTGCCAGTAACGGACAGGGAGGAAACACCATATATTTT
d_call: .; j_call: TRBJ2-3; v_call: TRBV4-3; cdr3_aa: CASSPAIYRASTDTQYF; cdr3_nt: TGCGCCAGCAGCCCCGCCATTTACAGAGCTAGCACAGATACGCAGTATTTT
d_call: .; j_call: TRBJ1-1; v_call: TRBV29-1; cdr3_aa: CSVKTVMNTEAFF; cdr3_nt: TGCAGCGTTAAGACGGTGATGAACACTGAAGCTTTCTTT
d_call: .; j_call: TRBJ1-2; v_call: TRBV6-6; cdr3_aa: CASSSTGTPAMEATF; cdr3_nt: TGTGCCAGCAGTTCCACCGGGACGCCGGCTATGGAGGCTACCTTC